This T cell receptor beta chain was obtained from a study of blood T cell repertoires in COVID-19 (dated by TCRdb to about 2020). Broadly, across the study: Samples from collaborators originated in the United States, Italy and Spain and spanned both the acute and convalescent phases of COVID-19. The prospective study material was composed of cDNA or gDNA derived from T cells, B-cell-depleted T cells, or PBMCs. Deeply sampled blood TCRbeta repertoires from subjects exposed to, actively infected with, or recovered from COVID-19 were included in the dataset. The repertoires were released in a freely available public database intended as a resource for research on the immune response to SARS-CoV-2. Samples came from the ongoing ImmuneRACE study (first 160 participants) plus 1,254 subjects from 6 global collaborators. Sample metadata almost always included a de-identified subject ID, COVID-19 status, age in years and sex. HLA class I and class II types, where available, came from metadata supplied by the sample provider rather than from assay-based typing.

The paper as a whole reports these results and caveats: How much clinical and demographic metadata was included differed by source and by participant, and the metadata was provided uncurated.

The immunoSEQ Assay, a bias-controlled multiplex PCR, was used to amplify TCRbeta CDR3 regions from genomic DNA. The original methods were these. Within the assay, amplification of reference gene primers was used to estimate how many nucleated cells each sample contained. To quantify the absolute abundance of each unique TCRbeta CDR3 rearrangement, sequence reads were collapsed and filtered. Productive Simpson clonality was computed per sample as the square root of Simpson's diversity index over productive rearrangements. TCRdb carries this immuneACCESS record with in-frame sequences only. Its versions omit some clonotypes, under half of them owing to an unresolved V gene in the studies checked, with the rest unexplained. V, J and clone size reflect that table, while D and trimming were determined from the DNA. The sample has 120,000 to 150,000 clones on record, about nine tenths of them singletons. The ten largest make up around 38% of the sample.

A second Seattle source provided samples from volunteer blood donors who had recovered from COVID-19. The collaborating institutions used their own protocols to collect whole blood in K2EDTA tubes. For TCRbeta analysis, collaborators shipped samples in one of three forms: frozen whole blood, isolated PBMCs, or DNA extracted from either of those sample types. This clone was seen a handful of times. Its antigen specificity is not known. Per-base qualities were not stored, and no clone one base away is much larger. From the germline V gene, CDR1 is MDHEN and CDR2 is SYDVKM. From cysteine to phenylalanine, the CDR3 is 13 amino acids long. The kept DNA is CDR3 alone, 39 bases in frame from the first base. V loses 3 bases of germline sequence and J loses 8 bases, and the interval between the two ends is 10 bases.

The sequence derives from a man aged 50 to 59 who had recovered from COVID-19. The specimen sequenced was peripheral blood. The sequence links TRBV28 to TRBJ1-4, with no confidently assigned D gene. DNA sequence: TGTGCCAGCAGTTTTTCGGGGAACGAAAAACTGTTTTTT. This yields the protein CASSFSGNEKLFF.